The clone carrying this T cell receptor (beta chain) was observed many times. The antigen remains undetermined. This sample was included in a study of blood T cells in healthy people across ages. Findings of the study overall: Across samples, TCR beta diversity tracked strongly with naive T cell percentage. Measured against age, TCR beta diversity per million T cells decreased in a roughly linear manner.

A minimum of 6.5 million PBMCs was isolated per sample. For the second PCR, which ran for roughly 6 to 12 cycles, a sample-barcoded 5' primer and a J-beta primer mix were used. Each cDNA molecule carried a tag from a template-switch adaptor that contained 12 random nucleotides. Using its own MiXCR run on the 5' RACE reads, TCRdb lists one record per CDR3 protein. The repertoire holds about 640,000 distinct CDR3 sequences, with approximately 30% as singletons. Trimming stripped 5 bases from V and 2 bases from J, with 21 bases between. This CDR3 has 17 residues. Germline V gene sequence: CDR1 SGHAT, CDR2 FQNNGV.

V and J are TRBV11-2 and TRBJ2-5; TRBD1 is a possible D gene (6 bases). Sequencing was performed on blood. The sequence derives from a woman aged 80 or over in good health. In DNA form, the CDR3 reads TGTGCCAGCAGCCGACGAATACCGATGACAGGACAAGAGACCCAGTACTTC. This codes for CASSRRIPMTGQETQYF.